The count of the clone carrying this T cell receptor (beta chain) is one. This sample is drawn from a study of blood T cell repertoires in COVID-19. TCRdb's copy holds only in-frame clones and misses some; the assay was immunoSEQ multiplex PCR. Of 70,000 or so clones detected, 87% appear once; the ten largest clones hold almost 6.5%. CDR1 is SGHDT and CDR2 is YYEEEE in the germline V gene. The CDR3 has 12 amino acids. The V end lost 4 bases, the J end lost 3 bases, and 7 bases lay between the germline ends. The chain is built from TRBV5-6 and TRBJ1-1; the D is unclear. The receptor comes from a woman aged 50 to 60 with acute or convalescent COVID-19. The specimen sequenced was peripheral blood. CDR3 sequence (DNA): TGTGCCAGCAGCCTACAGTACACTGAAGCTTTCTTT. Translation gives CASSLQYTEAFF.